A single T cell receptor beta chain is shown here with its context. Trimming removed 6 bases at V and 0 bases at J, with 11 bases between. This CDR3 contains 14 residues. Germline assignment: CDR1 MNHNS and CDR2 SASEGT. Primers for the PCR totalled 60 Vbeta and 13 Jbeta. Here immunoSEQ multiplex PCR was the method, and the copy in TCRdb shows in-frame clones only, minus some. This sample has approximately 100,000 clones, with about three fifths found just once. This record belongs to a study of cytomegalovirus exposure and HLA in healthy donors. This TCR was sampled from a man aged 30 to 39 in good health and CMV-seronegative. V is TRBV6-1 and J is TRBJ1-2; D is undetermined. Sequenced sample: PBMCs. In nucleotides, the CDR3 is TGTGCCAGCAGGGAGGGAGTGTCTAACTATGGCTACACCTTC. Its translation is CASREGVSNYGYTF.